This TCR beta chain was recorded in a study of shared clonotypes between healthy human individuals. The data were produced by immunoSEQ multiplex PCR, yet TCRdb's version contains in-frame clones alone and is incomplete. The sample holds around 1,100,000 clones; 60% to 85% are singletons and the top ten take 0.89%. The donors were adults (healthy and HIV-negative) with no recent acute infections or vaccinations. V shed 1 base and J shed 1 base, with 4 bases lying between them. CDR1 and CDR2 from the germline V gene are SGHTA and FQGNSA. There are 13 residues in the CDR3. The rearrangement joins TRBV7-2 to TRBJ2-5, with D unclear. The sequencing sample was made of memory CD4+ T cells from PBMCs. Subset described: CD45RA-negative fraction. The TCR originated in a man aged 18 to 29 in good health. Some clones in this sample may be carry-over from other donors' samples. The CDR3 region has the DNA TGTGCCAGCAGCTTAGTCGTCCAAGAGACCCAGTACTTC. Protein sequence: CASSLVVQETQYF.